This record covers a single TCR beta chain. Its cognate antigen is unknown. This record comes from a study of identifying expanded T cells in peripheral blood. Findings and limits, study-wide: Over two and four weeks, about 15 and 19 clones changed, versus 1.2 between replicates. Across healthy donors, higher total template counts meant significantly greater approximately 2-week count variance.

Collection occurred without any documented infections or immune events in donors. Clones were sequenced by immunoSEQ multiplex PCR, and TCRdb holds only the in-frame ones, with some missing. The sample holds around 100,000 clones, around 88% seen once. Germline CDR1 is MNHEY and CDR2 is SVGAGI. This CDR3 is 13 amino acids long. The V and J ends lost 11 bases and 3 bases, in that order; junction bases with no gene match: 7. The specimen was blood. The receptor's source is a person aged 18 to 70 in good health. The chain links TRBV6-5 to TRBJ2-7; TRBD1 matches at 10 bases. The CDR3 loop is CACRTGGGYEQYF. The DNA of the CDR3 is TGTGCCTGTCGGACAGGGGGAGGCTACGAGCAGTACTTC.